Described below is a single T cell receptor beta chain sequence and its context. Its antigen is not identified. These data belong to a study of T cells expressing NK-cell markers. Study-level points and caveats: Clarity on HCMV specificity was lacking for the expanded NKG2C+ T cell clones.

CDR1 is SEHNR, CDR2 FQNEAQ, per germline (reference sequence). The CDR3 is 14 amino acids. Beta-chain TCR cDNA was generated via 5'RACE template switching with UMIs. One entry per CDR3 protein, without DNA, is what TCRdb gives after re-calling the 5' RACE reads. The sample totals about 160,000 distinct CDR3 sequences. The clonotype originates from a man between 18 and 69 years old in good health. The chain carries TRBV7-9 and TRBJ2-2. The sample consisted of blood T cells: a sorted CD56 or NKG2C T cell subset, CD4+ or CD8+ T cells, or bulk PBMC T cells (not recorded which). This CDR3 is CASEEWANTGELFF.